This T cell receptor beta chain was found in a study of breast tumors, draining lymph nodes, adjacent tissues. Study findings and constraints: Compared with lymph nodes, tumors were less diverse; compared with nontumor tissue, more. Data fit most tumor T cells coming from lymph node, expanding in tumor. Tumor T cell lymph node origin was a supported hypothesis, not proven. Tumor and nontumor repertoires were significantly more similar in luminal-like than in basal-like breast cancer.

This CDR3 has 13 amino acids. TCRdb reanalysed the multiplex PCR reads using MiXCR and keeps one entry per CDR3 protein. The sample holds about 17,000 distinct CDR3 sequences, under 70% seen once. This clonotype appeared a single time. Its cognate antigen is unknown. A junction end diverges from the germline sequence, so it may reflect a read error. Sequencing was carried out using tumor-adjacent breast tissue. This TCR came from a female donor with breast cancer. Some clones in this sample may be carry-over from other donors' samples. This chain connects TRBV12-3 or TRBV12-4 to TRBJ2-3; weak D call: TRBD2 (5 bases). The CDR3 region is CASSHQHWGDTQF. The CDR3 DNA sequence: TGTGCCAGCAGCCACCAACACTGGGGAGATACGCAGTTT.